The 5 T cell receptor delta chains below come from one sample, sequenced in a study of gamma-delta T cells after stem cell transplantation. TCRdb applied CATT to the RT-PCR reads for clone calling. Among about 6,500 delta-chain clones listed, roughly 25% were seen once. Material for sequencing was gamma-delta T cells. The receptors here all came from a human donor. It is not recorded whose cells these are; they may come from a transplant donor.

By frequency in the sample, this clone is medium-sized. The DNA for the CDR3 is TGTGCCTGTAACCTACTGGGGGATACGGGCGATAAACTCATCTTT. It translates to CACNLLGDTGDKLIF. J is TRDJ1 and V is TRDV2, with 13 nucleotides matching TRDD3. V gave up 6 bases and J gave up 4 bases; unmatched junction bases: 7. The CDR3 consists of 15 residues. Germline CDR1 reads GEAIGNYY; CDR2 reads EKD.

On this clone itself: A much more abundant neighbour one base away suggests this may be a read error. V gene TRDV2 combines with J gene TRDJ1; D uncertain. V gave up 0 bases and J gave up 2 bases, with 9 bases separating them. The CDR3 length is 14 residues. Germline lookup yields CDR1 GEAIGNYY and CDR2 EKD. CDR3 amino acids: CACDTVMETDKLIF. Here the CDR3 DNA reads TGTGCCTGTGACACCGTCATGGAAACCGATAAACTCATCTTT.

On this clone: A single base separates this from a much larger clone, so it may be a read error. Within the sample, other DNA sequences also encode this same CDR3. The chain combines TRDV2 with TRDJ3; 9 positions match TRDD3. Germline CDR1 and CDR2: GEAIGNYY and EKD. This CDR3 is built from 21 residues. The CDR3 DNA reads TGTGCCTGCGACACAGCGAGCTGGGGGATTCCTAGGACCTGGGACACCCGACAGATGTTTTTC. Amino acid sequence: CACDTASWGIPRTWDTRQMFF.

This chain connects TRDV2 to TRDJ3, with TRDD3 as a possible D gene (6 bases). Trimming pared 0 bases from V and 0 bases from J, leaving 14 bases between. Germline values: CDR1 GEAIGNYY, CDR2 EKD. The CDR3 length is 19 residues. CDR3 amino acids: CACDTVGRGSSWDTRQMFF. Written as DNA, the CDR3 is TGTGCCTGTGACACCGTCGGGAGGGGGAGCTCCTGGGACACCCGACAGATGTTTTTC.

The table lists this clone with a few counts. TCRdb's protein for this DNA is that of a much larger clone and differs from the translation at residue 10, likely a read error; the protein shown is the DNA translation. The rearrangement joins TRDV2 to TRDJ2; TRDD3 might be the D (6 bases). V was cut by 1 base and J by 2 bases, with 25 bases left in between. This CDR3 is built from 20 residues. The germline V gene encodes CDR1 GEAIGNYY and CDR2 EKD. CDR3 loop: CACDTVFTGRYQGLTAQLFF. Written as DNA, the CDR3 is TGTGCCTGTGACACGGTGTTTACTGGGAGATACCAGGGATTGACAGCACAACTCTTCTTT.